This passage covers 9 T cell receptor beta chains from one sample sequenced in a study of PD-L1 blockade in urothelial cancer. Sequenced by immunoSEQ multiplex PCR; TCRdb stores in-frame clones only, minus some. The repertoire holds approximately 100,000 clones, with about 85% as singletons. The material sequenced was PBMCs, taken around atezolizumab (anti-PD-L1) treatment. The source of these receptors is a man aged 50 or older with urothelial cancer.

Only a few counts were recorded for this clone. CDR3 DNA sequence: TGCGCCAGCAGCTTGGGTCCAGCGAGAGTAACTGAGACCCAGTACTTC. It translates to CASSLGPARVTETQYF. V gene TRBV5-1 combines with J gene TRBJ2-5; unclear D gene. With 0 bases removed from V and 5 bases from J, the gap between germline ends came to 17 bases. Germline V CDR1 and CDR2: SGHRS, YFSETQ. This CDR3 region has 16 residues. Filled out from reference TRBV5-1 and TRBJ2-5, the complete variable domain reads KAGVTQTPRYLIKTRGQQVTLSCSPISGHRSVSWYQQTPGQGLQFLFEYFSETQRNKGNFPGRFSGRQFSNSRSEMNVSTLELGDSALYLCASSLGPARVTETQYFGPGTRLLVL.

The rearrangement links TRBV19 to TRBJ1-6, with D unclear. This CDR3 comprises 13 residues. V was cut by 2 bases and J by 6 bases, with 5 bases left in between. The V gene's germline CDR1 is LNHDA and CDR2 SQIVND (reference sequence). The CDR3 nucleotides are TGTGCCAGTAGTATAATCTCTAATTCACCCCTCCACTTT. Protein product: CASSIISNSPLHF.

The chain carries TRBV5-8 and TRBJ1-6, with TRBD1 matching 10 bases. Germline V lookup: CDR1 SGHTS, CDR2 YDEGEE. The trim removed 5 bases at V and 10 bases at J, leaving 6 bases unmatched. The CDR3 covers 14 residues. The CDR3 coding sequence is TGTGCCAGCAGTCCTGACAGGGGGCTCTCACCCCTCCACTTT. Translating gives CASSPDRGLSPLHF.

This chain joins TRBV6-5 and TRBJ1-1; 9 bases align to TRBD1. The CDR3 consists of 15 residues. V shed 4 bases, J shed 0 bases, and the junction held 3 bases outside the gene matches. Germline V CDR1 and CDR2: MNHEY, SVGAGI. For the CDR3, the DNA is TGTGCCAGCAGTTTACAGGGGGCGGTGAACACTGAAGCTTTCTTT. The encoded protein is CASSLQGAVNTEAFF.

This chain uses TRBV5-1 with TRBJ2-2; a possible D gene is TRBD1 (6 bases). The length of the CDR3 is 15 residues. Trimming removed 0 bases at V and 6 bases at J, with 12 bases between. The V gene's germline CDR1 is SGHRS and CDR2 YFSETQ. The CDR3 coding sequence is TGCGCCAGCAGCTTGGATCCCACAGGGTCCGGGGAGCTGTTTTTT. It codes for CASSLDPTGSGELFF. The full variable domain, its missing parts supplied by reference TRBV5-1 and TRBJ2-2, is KAGVTQTPRYLIKTRGQQVTLSCSPISGHRSVSWYQQTPGQGLQFLFEYFSETQRNKGNFPGRFSGRQFSNSRSEMNVSTLELGDSALYLCASSLDPTGSGELFFGEGSRLTVL.

The chain recombines TRBV7-2 with TRBJ2-2; 9 bases align to TRBD2. The J segment lost 5 bases and the V segment lost 3 bases, leaving 7 bases of the junction unmatched. Germline assignment: CDR1 SGHTA and CDR2 FQGNSA. The CDR3 consists of 16 residues. The chain's CDR3 is CASSLLYSGGTGELFF. DNA for the CDR3: TGTGCCAGCAGCTTGTTATACAGCGGGGGGACCGGGGAGCTGTTTTTT.

Worth noting for this clone: One end of the junction does not line up with germline, which may come from a read error. The sample has other DNA sequences that encode this CDR3 too. The chain joins TRBV10-3 to TRBJ2-7; a weak D match, TRBD1 (5 bases). Germline V lookup: CDR1 ENHRY, CDR2 SYGVKD. The CDR3 totals 14 residues. The CDR3, as DNA: TGCGCCATCAGTGACCAGGGCATGGGTTACGAGCAGTACTTC. Amino acids: CAISDQGMGYEQYF.

The chain is built from TRBV30 and TRBJ2-6; D is unresolved. Germline lookup yields CDR1 GTSNPN and CDR2 SVGIG (reference sequence). Trimming took off 4 bases at V and 1 base at J, with 11 bases between the two ends. The length of the CDR3 is 15 residues. For the CDR3, the DNA is TGTGCCTGGACAGCGAGGAGATCTGGGGCCAACGTCCTGACTTTC. Translating it yields CAWTARRSGANVLTF.

The rearrangement joins TRBV18 to TRBJ2-3, with TRBD1 matching over 7 bases. V lost 1 base and J lost 2; bases outside the gene matches: 3. This CDR3 has 15 residues. Germline V gene data show CDR1 as KGHSH and CDR2 as LQKENI. The CDR3 nucleotides are TGTGCCAGCTCACCACGGACAGGATCCACAGATACGCAGTATTTT. The encoded protein is CASSPRTGSTDTQYF. Full variable domain (rest looked up from reference TRBV18 and TRBJ2-3): NAGVMQNPRHLVRRRGQEARLRCSPMKGHSHVYWYRQLPEEGLKFMVYLQKENIIDESGMPKERFSAEFPKEGPSILRIQQVVRGDSAAYFCASSPRTGSTDTQYFGPGTRLTVL.